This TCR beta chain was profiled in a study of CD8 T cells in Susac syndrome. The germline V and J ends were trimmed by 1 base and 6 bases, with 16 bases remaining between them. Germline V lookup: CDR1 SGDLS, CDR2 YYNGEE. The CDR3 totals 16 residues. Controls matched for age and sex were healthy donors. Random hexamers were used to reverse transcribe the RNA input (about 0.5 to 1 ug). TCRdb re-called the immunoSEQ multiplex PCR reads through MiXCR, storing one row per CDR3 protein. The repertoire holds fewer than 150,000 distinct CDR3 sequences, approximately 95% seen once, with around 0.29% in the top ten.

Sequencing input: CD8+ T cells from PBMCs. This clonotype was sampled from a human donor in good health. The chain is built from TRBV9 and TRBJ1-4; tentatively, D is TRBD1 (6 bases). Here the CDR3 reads CASSVSGGGSDEKLFF. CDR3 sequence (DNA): TGTGCCAGCAGCGTATCCGGGGGCGGCTCGGATGAAAAACTGTTTTTT.